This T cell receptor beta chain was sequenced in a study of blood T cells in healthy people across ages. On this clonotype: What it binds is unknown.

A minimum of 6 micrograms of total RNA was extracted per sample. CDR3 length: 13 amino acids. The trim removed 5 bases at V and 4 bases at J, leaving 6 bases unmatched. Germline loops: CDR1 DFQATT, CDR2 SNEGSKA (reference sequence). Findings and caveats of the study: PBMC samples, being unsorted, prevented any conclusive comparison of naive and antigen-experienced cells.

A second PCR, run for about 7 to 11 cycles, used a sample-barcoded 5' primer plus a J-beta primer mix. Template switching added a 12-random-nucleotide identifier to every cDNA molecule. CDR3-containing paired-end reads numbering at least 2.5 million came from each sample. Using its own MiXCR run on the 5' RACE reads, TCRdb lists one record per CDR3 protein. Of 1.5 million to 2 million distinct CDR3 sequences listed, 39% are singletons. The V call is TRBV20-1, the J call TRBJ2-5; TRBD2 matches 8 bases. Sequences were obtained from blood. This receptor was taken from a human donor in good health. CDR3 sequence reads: CSAPGGARETQYF. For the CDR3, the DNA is TGCAGTGCTCCCGGGGGGGCCCGAGAGACCCAGTACTTC.